These 30 T cell receptor gamma chains came from one sample sequenced in a study of γδ T cells in repeated Plasmodium falciparum infection. TCRdb redid the clone calls on the multiplex PCR reads with CATT. The sample has 28,000 or so gamma-chain clones, roughly 1.4% seen once. Gammadelta T cells were flow-sorted from PBMC into Vgamma9/Vdelta2+ and Vdelta2-negative populations for bulk analysis. Sequencing was carried out using gamma-delta T cells from blood. Source of these receptors: a pool of human donors (malaria-infected and uninfected, not separated).

This clone showed up many times. With a far larger clone one base away, a read error is the likely cause. In the same sample, other DNA sequences code for this CDR3. V gene TRGV9 combines with J gene TRGJP. Per the germline V gene, CDR1 is GITISATS and CDR2 is ISYDGTV (reference sequence). The CDR3 spans 17 residues. The CDR3 here is CALWEVPQELGKKIKVF. CDR3 sequence (DNA): TGTGCCTTGTGGGAGGTCCCGCAAGAGTTGGGCAAAAAAATCAAGGTGTTT.

Judged by abundance, this clone is large. Other DNA sequences in this sample translate to the same CDR3. The V call is TRGV9, the J call TRGJP. The V segment lost 1 base and the J segment 6 bases; nucleotides outside the gene matches: 0. Germline V gives CDR1 GITISATS, CDR2 ISYDGTV (reference sequence). CDR3 length: 15 amino acids. CDR3 in amino acids: CALWEVELGKKIKVF. CDR3 coding DNA: TGTGCCTTGTGGGAGGTAGAGTTGGGCAAAAAAATCAAGGTATTT.

This clone turned up a few times. TCRdb records a much larger clone's protein for this DNA, with a difference at residue 4 that likely arises from a read error; the protein given is the translation of the DNA. The gene calls are TRGV9 and TRGJP. TCRdb records no J gene; here it was assigned by comparing the DNA to germline. CDR3 length equals 17 residues. Germline V lookup: CDR1 GITISATS, CDR2 ISYDGTV (reference sequence). The DNA for the CDR3 is TGTGCCTTGCGGGAGGTGCATGGAGAGTTGGGCAAAAAAATCAAGGTATTT. Translating gives CALREVHGELGKKIKVF.

Concerning this clone: Given a far larger clone just one base away, this is likely a sequencing read error. Other DNA sequences in this specimen translate into the identical CDR3. V is TRGV9 and J is TRGJ1 or TRGJ2. TCRdb is silent on the J gene; assignment here came from matching the DNA to germline. The CDR3 spans 14 residues. Germline V gives CDR1 GITISATS, CDR2 ISYDGTV (reference sequence). The CDR3 loop reads CALWEVQRGYKKLF. In DNA, the CDR3 is TGTGCCCTGTGGGAGGTGCAGAGGGGATATAAGAAACTCTTT.

This clone was found many times. TCRdb shows a much larger clone's protein in place of this DNA's translation, and the two differ at residue 10, likely through a read error; the protein shown is translated from the DNA. The chain has TRGV9 and TRGJP. The CDR3 runs 17 residues. Germline V lookup: CDR1 GITISATS, CDR2 ISYDGTV (reference sequence). CDR3 in amino acids: CALWEVSGESGKKIKVF. CDR3 sequence (DNA): TGTGCCTTGTGGGAGGTTTCTGGAGAGTCGGGCAAAAAAATCAAGGTATTT.

This clone counts as medium-sized. The same CDR3 arises from other DNA sequences in this sample as well. The rearrangement links TRGV9 to TRGJ1 or TRGJ2. Looked up from germline, CDR1 is GITISATS and CDR2 is ISYDGTV (reference sequence). After removal of 0 bases from V and 2 bases from J, the junction contained 4 bases not matched to a gene. The CDR3 has 14 residues. The CDR3 coding sequence is TGTGCCTTGTGGGAGGTGGGACATTATTATAAGAAACTCTTT. This encodes CALWEVGHYYKKLF.

Turning to this clone: The translation of this DNA and the TCRdb protein of a much larger clone differ at residue 4, probably owing to a read error; the protein shown here is translated from the DNA. The chain couples TRGV3 to TRGJ1 or TRGJ2. The J gene was not available in TCRdb and was assigned here by matching the DNA to germline segments. There are 12 residues in the CDR3. The germline CDR1 and CDR2 sequences are VTNTFY and YDVSTARD (reference sequence). In nucleotides, the CDR3 is TGTGCCACCCGGGACAGGCGTATGAGGAAACTCTTT. Translating gives CATRDRRMRKLF.

Concerning this clone: With a far larger clone one base away, a read error is the likely cause. Additional DNA sequences in this sample encode the identical CDR3. This chain connects TRGV3 to TRGJ1 or TRGJ2. TCRdb records no J gene; here it was assigned by comparing the DNA to germline. The CDR3 contains 12 residues. Germline loops: CDR1 VTNTFY, CDR2 YDVSTARD (reference sequence). The CDR3 DNA reads TGTGCCACTTGGGACAGGCCCAATGAGAAACTCTTT. This encodes CATWDRPNEKLF.

This clone turned up a few times. The protein TCRdb gives is from a much larger clone and does not agree with this DNA's translation at residue 5, likely a read error; the protein shown here comes from the DNA. The chain uses TRGV9 and TRGJP2. TCRdb leaves out the J gene; it was filled in here by matching the DNA to germline. Looked up from germline, CDR1 is GITISATS and CDR2 is ISYDGTV (reference sequence). The CDR3 length is 14 residues. V shed 6 bases and J 2 bases; nucleotides not matched to a gene: 6. CDR3 DNA: TGTGCCTTGTGGATCCACAGTAGTGATTGGATCAAGACGTTT. Its protein is CALWIHSSDWIKTF.

Concerning this clone: TCRdb shows a much larger clone's protein in place of this DNA's translation, and the two differ at residue 5, likely through a read error; the protein shown is translated from the DNA. The chain combines TRGV2 with TRGJ1 or TRGJ2. Germline CDR1 reads EGSNGY; CDR2 reads YDSYNSKV. The CDR3 is 11 residues long. The CDR3 spells CATWGGSKKLF. CDR3 DNA sequence: TGTGCCACCTGGGGCGGGAGTAAGAAACTCTTT.

This clone was seen a few times. The mismatch at residue 5 between this DNA's translation and the TCRdb protein of a much larger clone likely reflects a read error; the protein shown is translated from the DNA. The chain is built from TRGV3 and TRGJ1 or TRGJ2. Since TCRdb gives no J gene, matching the DNA to germline was used here to assign it. The CDR3 sequence is 13 residues long. Germline CDR1 and CDR2: VTNTFY and YDVSTARD (reference sequence). In DNA, the CDR3 is TGTGCCACCTGGTACAGGCGCGTTTATAAGAAACTCTTT. This translates into CATWYRRVYKKLF.

This clone was seen more than once but under ten times. A far larger clone is one base from this, pointing to a likely read error. This specimen includes other DNA sequences encoding the same CDR3. V usage is TRGV9 and J usage is TRGJP. In germline, CDR1 is GITISATS, CDR2 ISYDGTV (reference sequence). There are 17 residues in the CDR3. The CDR3: CALWEDSSELGKKIKVF. CDR3 coding DNA: TGCGCCTTGTGGGAGGATTCCAGCGAGTTGGGCAAAAAAATCAAGGTATTT.

This clone was seen repeatedly, ten times or more. The protein in TCRdb stems from a much larger clone and differs at residue 4 from this DNA's translation, likely a read error; here the protein is translated from the DNA. The sample holds other DNA sequences that translate to the same CDR3. The V and J genes are TRGV9 and TRGJ1 or TRGJ2. The J gene, left out of TCRdb, was set here by checking the DNA against germline. This CDR3 contains 14 residues. Germline V lookup: CDR1 GITISATS, CDR2 ISYDGTV (reference sequence). CDR3 residues: CALREPKTYYKKLF. In DNA form, the CDR3 reads TGTGCCTTGCGGGAGCCGAAGACTTATTATAAGAAACTCTTT.

Points on this clone: It is likely a read error: a sequence one base away is far more abundant. The chain has TRGV4 and TRGJ1 or TRGJ2. The J gene was not available in TCRdb and was assigned here by matching the DNA to germline segments. This CDR3 is built from 14 residues. Germline CDR1 reads EGSTGY; CDR2 reads YDSYTSSV. CDR3 sequence reads: CATWDAEEYYKKLF. CDR3 sequence (DNA): TGTGCCACTTGGGATGCGGAGGAATATTATAAGAAACTCTTT.

This clone was recorded a few times. TCRdb's entry gives the protein of a much larger clone, which mismatches this DNA's translation at residue 5, likely from a read error; the protein reported here is translated from the DNA. TRGV4 is the V gene, and the J gene was not called. The CDR3 extends over 13 amino acids. Germline V gives CDR1 EGSTGY, CDR2 YDSYTSSV. CDR3 sequence (DNA): TGTGCCACCTGGGTTGGGCCGATCTTAGCCAAACTCTTT. Amino acid sequence: CATWVGPILAKLF.

Many counts were recorded for this clone. A far larger clone is one nucleotide away, so this likely arose from a read error. Other DNA sequences in this specimen translate into the identical CDR3. V and J are TRGV9 and TRGJ1 or TRGJ2. Germline V lookup: CDR1 GITISATS, CDR2 ISYDGTV (reference sequence). This CDR3 region has 13 residues. The CDR3 sequence: CALWEENYYKKLF. As DNA, the CDR3 is TGTGCCCTGTGGGAAGAAAATTATTATAAGAAACTCTTT.

This clone was recorded many times. TCRdb attributes to this sequence the protein of a much larger clone, which differs from the DNA translation at residue 3; a read error is likely, and the protein displayed is translated from the DNA. V gene TRGV3 combines with J gene TRGJ1 or TRGJ2. The germline CDR1 and CDR2 sequences are VTNTFY and YDVSTARD (reference sequence). The CDR3 loop spans 13 amino acids. The DNA of the CDR3 is TGTGCCTCCTGGGATCGGCATTATTATAAGAAACTCTTT. Translating it yields CASWDRHYYKKLF.

This clone came up many times. TCRdb assigns this DNA the protein of a much larger clone, which departs from its translation at residue 4; this likely reflects a read error, and the protein shown comes from translating the DNA. The genes are TRGV9 and TRGJ1 or TRGJ2. In the absence of a J gene in TCRdb, the DNA was matched to germline to assign it here. The CDR3 spans 13 residues. CDR1 and CDR2 from the germline V gene are GITISATS and ISYDGTV (reference sequence). CDR3 DNA: TGTGCCTTGGGGGAGGCTCGTTATTATAAGAAACTCTTT. Protein product: CALGEARYYKKLF.

About this clone itself: TCRdb attributes to this sequence the protein of a much larger clone, which differs from the DNA translation at residue 9; a read error is likely, and the protein displayed is translated from the DNA. This chain links TRGV9 with TRGJ1 or TRGJ2. As TCRdb names no J gene, one was assigned here on the basis of a DNA match to germline. Per germline, CDR1 GITISATS and CDR2 ISYDGTV (reference sequence). J lost 9 bases, V lost 1 base, and 9 bases had no gene match. The length of the CDR3 is 13 residues. In DNA, the CDR3 is TGTGCCTTGTGGGAGGTACCGAAATTTAAGAAACTCTTT. Amino acid sequence: CALWEVPKFKKLF.

Ten or more counts support this clone. The V gene is TRGV4, the J gene TRGJ1 or TRGJ2. V shed 0 bases and J 6 bases; nucleotides not matched to a gene: 5. The CDR3 length is 13 residues. Germline V gene sequence: CDR1 EGSTGY, CDR2 YDSYTSSV. Here the CDR3 reads CATWDGPSYKKLF. The CDR3 DNA reads TGTGCCACCTGGGATGGGCCATCTTATAAGAAACTCTTT.

A word on this clone: The protein in TCRdb stems from a much larger clone and differs at residue 4 from this DNA's translation, likely a read error; here the protein is translated from the DNA. The J gene is TRGJ1 or TRGJ2, the V gene TRGV9. TCRdb does not report a J gene; here it was assigned by matching the DNA to germline references. There are 13 residues in the CDR3. Germline V lookup: CDR1 GITISATS, CDR2 ISYDGTV (reference sequence). The CDR3 region is CALREVKYYKKLF. CDR3 DNA sequence: TGTGCCTTGCGGGAGGTCAAATATTATAAGAAACTCTTT.

This clone was counted many times. The chain joins TRGV3 to TRGJ1 or TRGJ2. The J gene, missing from TCRdb, was assigned here through DNA to germline matching. V lost 3 bases, J lost 3 bases, and 5 bases stayed unmatched. Looked up from germline, CDR1 is VTNTFY and CDR2 is YDVSTARD (reference sequence). The CDR3 runs to 13 residues. The CDR3 spells CATWDPTYYKKLF. CDR3 sequence (DNA): TGTGCCACCTGGGACCCAACTTATTATAAGAAACTCTTT.

At least ten counts were recorded for this clone. The protein held in TCRdb is that of a much larger clone and does not match this DNA's translation at residue 5, likely because of a read error; the protein shown is translated from the DNA. The chain employs TRGV2 and TRGJ1 or TRGJ2. CDR1 is EGSNGY and CDR2 is YDSYNSKV in the germline V gene. The CDR3 consists of 14 residues. CDR3 in amino acids: CATWGGPNYYKKLF. The CDR3, as DNA: TGTGCCACCTGGGGCGGGCCTAATTATTATAAGAAACTCTTT.

This clone was counted a few times. This DNA translates differently at residue 7 from the TCRdb protein, which is that of a much larger clone; a read error is likely, and the protein shown is the DNA's own translation. CDR3 DNA: TGTGCCTTGTGGGAGCTAAGGTATTATAAGAAACTCTTT. Its translation is CALWELRYYKKLF. This chain joins TRGV9 and TRGJ1 or TRGJ2. The J gene comes from matching the DNA to germline here; TCRdb lacks it. This CDR3 comprises 13 residues. Germline V gene lookup returns CDR1 GITISATS and CDR2 ISYDGTV (reference sequence). V shed 3 bases, J shed 4 bases, and the junction held 6 bases outside the gene matches.

This clone came up many times. A far larger clone differs by one base, so this is likely a read error. This sequence joins TRGV9 and TRGJ1 or TRGJ2. The J gene, left out of TCRdb, was set here by checking the DNA against germline. Germline V gives CDR1 GITISATS, CDR2 ISYDGTV (reference sequence). This CDR3 region has 14 residues. The CDR3 here is CALWEVKNYYKKLF. The DNA for the CDR3 is TGTGCCTTATGGGAGGTGAAGAATTATTATAAGAAACTCTTT.

Ten or more counts support this clone. The likely explanation is a read error, given a far larger clone one base away. V is TRGV3 and J is TRGJP. Since TCRdb gives no J gene, matching the DNA to germline was used here to assign it. Per the germline V gene, CDR1 is VTNTFY and CDR2 is YDVSTARD (reference sequence). The CDR3 has 16 amino acids. The CDR3: CATWDRKELGRKIKVF. For the CDR3, the DNA is TGTGCCACCTGGGACAGGAAAGAGTTGGGCAGAAAAATCAAGGTATTT.

Concerning this clone: A far larger clone is a single base away, which makes a read error likely. At the DNA level, this CDR3 is encoded by other sequences in the same sample as well. The J gene is TRGJP2, the V gene TRGV8. Germline matching of the DNA provided the J gene here, since TCRdb leaves it blank. CDR3 length: 17 residues. The germline gives CDR1 VENAVY, CDR2 YDSYNSRV. The CDR3 protein is CATWAIYPYSSDWIKTF. The CDR3 DNA reads as TGTGCCACCTGGGCTATATACCCATATAGCAGTGATTGGATCAAGACGTTT.

This clone was detected ten times or more. The V and J genes are TRGV3 and TRGJ1 or TRGJ2. Since TCRdb gives no J gene, matching the DNA to germline was used here to assign it. The CDR3 totals 14 residues. Losses at the gene ends were 0 bases for V and 5 bases for J; bases not matched to a gene: 7. Germline CDR1 VTNTFY, CDR2 YDVSTARD (reference sequence). CDR3 coding DNA: TGTGCCACCTGGGACAGGGGGATGCATTATAAGAAACTCTTT. It is translated as CATWDRGMHYKKLF.

With respect to this clone: TCRdb's protein, taken from a much larger clone, differs from this DNA's translation at residue 4, likely owing to a read error; the protein displayed comes from the DNA. The rearrangement uses TRGV4 and TRGJ1 or TRGJ2. TCRdb records no J gene; here it was assigned by comparing the DNA to germline. Germline V lookup: CDR1 EGSTGY, CDR2 YDSYTSSV. The CDR3 contains 14 residues. The chain's CDR3 is CATRDIRNYYKKLF. CDR3 sequence (DNA): TGTGCCACCCGGGATATTCGAAATTATTATAAGAAACTCTTT.

This clone was observed a handful of times. Only one base separates this from a far larger clonotype, so it likely reflects a read error. The V gene is TRGV8, but the J gene lacks a call. In germline, CDR1 is VENAVY, CDR2 YDSYNSRV. The CDR3 length is 14 residues. This chain's CDR3 is CATWDMSNYYKKLF. As DNA, the CDR3 is TGTGCCACCTGGGATATGTCGAATTATTATAAGAAGCTCTTT.